This T cell receptor beta chain is from a study of shared T cell receptors in the human thymus (dated by TCRdb to the early 2020s). A note on the overall study: The study investigated the way shared, self-reactive T-cell receptor alpha chains are produced in the human thymus.

At the junction V is shortened by 4 bases and J by 2 bases, with 21 bases in between. CDR1 and CDR2, per the germline V gene, are SGHDT and YYEEEE. The CDR3 goes from the cysteine to the phenylalanine over 17 residues. The sequence is cut down to CDR3 DNA, 51 bases in frame from base 1. About this clone: There is no known antigen for this receptor. Per-base quality was not reported, and no clone a single base away is much larger than it.

The protocol used for the library was the immunoSEQ multiplex PCR assay. TCRdb limited this immuneACCESS table to in-frame rearrangements with V and J called. A share of clones is missing; checked studies link under half to unresolved V genes, and the rest is unexplained. Recorded for this sample are some 720,000 clones; roughly 90% of them occurred a single time. The top ten clones comprise 0.0095% to 0.012% of the sample. This sample also belongs to another study, concerning human thymus T cells. The second study's authors report: In Finland, the donors were immunologically healthy infants who were having open corrective cardiac surgery for congenital heart defects. Thymus tissue was collected as surgical resects that were removed during corrective cardiac surgery. Usage of V and J gene segments appeared to be biased in both the thymic and the peripheral blood repertoires. The related research found that thymic TCR repertoires overlapped highly between unrelated individuals. TCR alpha and beta repertoires from roughly eight infant thymus samples and a few related peripheral blood samples were characterized in the study. The infant donors were 7 to 244 days old, and the cohort included several males and two females. Thymocytes were freed from the tissue by mechanical means and kept at -70 degrees C as pellets of roughly 9.5-31 million cells. A QIAsymphony instrument was used to extract genomic DNA from frozen cell pellets. Using the immunoSEQ multiplex PCR assay, the TCRB and TCRAD loci were amplified from a standardized quantity of quality-controlled genomic DNA. The amplicons covered the V(D)J region and were long enough to include the CDR3 and to identify the V and J genes. Through the commercial immunoSEQ service, the amplicons were sequenced on an Illumina platform. Corrections for primer bias and sequencing errors followed previously described methods, while TCRAD and TCRB definitions were based on the IMGT database. immunoSEQ Analyzer 3.0 and VDJTools were used for repertoire analysis, which covered basic statistics, V/J segment usage, diversity estimates, rarefaction and pairwise overlap. Diversity was estimated with Chao1, ChaoE, Efron-Thisted, Shannon and inverse Simpson indices, and also on datasets down-sampled to the smallest sample. Repertoire overlap was determined by strict matching of CDR3 nucleotide sequence, V gene and J gene, and Jaccard-based multidimensional scaling clustering was applied. On average, thymus samples yielded around 810,000 unique TCRB clonotypes, whereas blood samples yielded about 84,000.

Input material: thymocytes. This receptor was taken from a boy less than two years old with a congenital heart defect. Donor details come from another sample of the same person, matched by shared clones. The rearrangement combines TRBV5-6 with TRBJ2-5; the D segment could be TRBD2, given 6 matching bases. The sequence in DNA is TGTGCCAGCAGCCTTGTTCTAGCGCCAGGCGGACAAGAGACCCAGTACTTC. Translation gives CASSLVLAPGGQETQYF.